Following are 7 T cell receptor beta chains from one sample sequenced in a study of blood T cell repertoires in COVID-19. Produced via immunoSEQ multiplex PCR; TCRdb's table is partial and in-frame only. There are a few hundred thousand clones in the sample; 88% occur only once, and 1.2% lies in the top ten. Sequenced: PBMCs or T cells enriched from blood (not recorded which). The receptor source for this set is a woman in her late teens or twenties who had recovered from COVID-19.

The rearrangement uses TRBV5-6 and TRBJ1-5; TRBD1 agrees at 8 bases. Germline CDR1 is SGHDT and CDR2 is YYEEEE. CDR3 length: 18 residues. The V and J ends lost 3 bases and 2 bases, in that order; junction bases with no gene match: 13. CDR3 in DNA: TGTGCCAGCAGCTCCTGGACAGGGCCCGCCTTGGGCAATCAGCCCCAGCATTTT. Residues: CASSSWTGPALGNQPQHF.

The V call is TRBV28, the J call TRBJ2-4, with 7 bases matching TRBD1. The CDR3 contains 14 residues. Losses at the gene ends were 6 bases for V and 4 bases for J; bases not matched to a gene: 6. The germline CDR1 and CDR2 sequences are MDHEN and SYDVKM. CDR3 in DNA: TGTGCCAGCAGCCAGGGACAGAGGAAAAACATTCAGTACTTC. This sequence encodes CASSQGQRKNIQYF.

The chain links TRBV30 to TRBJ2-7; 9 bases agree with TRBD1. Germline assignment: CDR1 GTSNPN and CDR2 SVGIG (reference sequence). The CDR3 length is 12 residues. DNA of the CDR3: TGTGCATCGACAGGGGGTCGATACGAGCAGTACTTC. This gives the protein CASTGGRYEQYF.

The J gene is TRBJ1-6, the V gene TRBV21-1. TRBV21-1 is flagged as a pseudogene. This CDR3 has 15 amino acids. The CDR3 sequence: CASSRRGDYNSPLHF. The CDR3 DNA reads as TGTGCCAGCAGCAGGAGGGGAGACTATAATTCACCCCTCCACTTT.

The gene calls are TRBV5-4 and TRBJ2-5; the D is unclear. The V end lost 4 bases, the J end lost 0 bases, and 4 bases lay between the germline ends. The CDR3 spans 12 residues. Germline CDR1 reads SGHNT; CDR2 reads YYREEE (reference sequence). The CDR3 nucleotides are TGTGCCAGCAGCCCCTACCAAGAGACCCAGTACTTC. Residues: CASSPYQETQYF.

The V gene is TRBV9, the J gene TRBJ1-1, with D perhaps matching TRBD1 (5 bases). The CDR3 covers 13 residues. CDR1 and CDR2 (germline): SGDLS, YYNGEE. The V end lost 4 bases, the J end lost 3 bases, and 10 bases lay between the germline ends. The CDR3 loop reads CASSPRDYTEAFF. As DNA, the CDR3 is TGTGCCAGCAGCCCGCGGGACTACACTGAAGCTTTCTTT.

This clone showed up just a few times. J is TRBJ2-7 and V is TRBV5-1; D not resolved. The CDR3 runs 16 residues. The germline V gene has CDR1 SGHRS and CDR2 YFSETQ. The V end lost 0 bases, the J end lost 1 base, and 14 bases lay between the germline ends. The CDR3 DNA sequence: TGCGCCAGCAGCTTGGTAGGCGCGGAGCGTTCCTACGAGCAGTACTTC. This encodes CASSLVGAERSYEQYF.